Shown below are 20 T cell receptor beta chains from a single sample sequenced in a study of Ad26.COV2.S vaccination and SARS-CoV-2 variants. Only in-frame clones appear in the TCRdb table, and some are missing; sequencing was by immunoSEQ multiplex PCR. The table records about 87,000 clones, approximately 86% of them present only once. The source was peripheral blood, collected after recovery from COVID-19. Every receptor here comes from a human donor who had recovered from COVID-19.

This CDR3 reads CASSLYPNSPLHF. The CDR3 coding sequence is TGTGCCAGCAGTTTATATCCGAATTCACCCCTCCACTTT. The gene calls are TRBV27 and TRBJ1-6; the D is unclear. CDR1 is MNHEY and CDR2 is SMNVEV in the germline V gene (reference sequence). Trimming removed 1 base from V and 7 bases from J, with 5 bases in between. The CDR3 length is 13 residues.

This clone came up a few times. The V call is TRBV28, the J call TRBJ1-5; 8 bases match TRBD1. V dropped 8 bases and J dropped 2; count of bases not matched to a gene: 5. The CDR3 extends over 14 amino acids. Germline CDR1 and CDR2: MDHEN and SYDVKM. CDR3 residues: CASGLQGGNQPQHF. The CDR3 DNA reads TGTGCCAGCGGATTACAGGGGGGCAATCAGCCCCAGCATTTT.

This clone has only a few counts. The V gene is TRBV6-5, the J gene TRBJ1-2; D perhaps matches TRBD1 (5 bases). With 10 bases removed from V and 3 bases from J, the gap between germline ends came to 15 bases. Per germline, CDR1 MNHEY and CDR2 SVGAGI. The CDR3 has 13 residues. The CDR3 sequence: CATRAWVDYGYTF. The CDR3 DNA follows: TGTGCCACCAGGGCATGGGTTGACTATGGCTACACCTTC.

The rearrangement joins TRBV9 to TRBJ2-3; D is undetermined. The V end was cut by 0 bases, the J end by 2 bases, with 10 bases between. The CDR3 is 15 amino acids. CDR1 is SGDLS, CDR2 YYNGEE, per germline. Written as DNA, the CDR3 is TGTGCCAGCAGCGTAGAGGGTAGTAACACAGATACGCAGTATTTT. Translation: CASSVEGSNTDTQYF.

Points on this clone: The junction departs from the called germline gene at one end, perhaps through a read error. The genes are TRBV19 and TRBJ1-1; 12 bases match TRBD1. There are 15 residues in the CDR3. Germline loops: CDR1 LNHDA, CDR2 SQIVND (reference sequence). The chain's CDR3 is CTSSIRGQGAAEAFF. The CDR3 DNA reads TGTACCAGTAGTATAAGGGGACAGGGGGCCGCTGAAGCTTTCTTT.

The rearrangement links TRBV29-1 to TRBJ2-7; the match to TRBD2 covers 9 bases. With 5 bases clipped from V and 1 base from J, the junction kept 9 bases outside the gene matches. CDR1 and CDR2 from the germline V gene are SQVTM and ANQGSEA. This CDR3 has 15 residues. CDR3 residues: CSVPRSGGPSYEQYF. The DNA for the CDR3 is TGCAGCGTTCCTAGGAGCGGGGGGCCTTCCTACGAGCAGTACTTC.

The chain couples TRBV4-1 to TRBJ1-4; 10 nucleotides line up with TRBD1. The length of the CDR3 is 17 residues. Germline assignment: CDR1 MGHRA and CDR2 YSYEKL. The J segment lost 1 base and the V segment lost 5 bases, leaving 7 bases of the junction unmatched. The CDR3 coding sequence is TGCGCCAGCAGCAAGGGACAGGGGTTAGGAACTAATGAAAAACTGTTTTTT. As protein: CASSKGQGLGTNEKLFF.

The CDR3 here is CASSIAWRAGSNQPQHF. The CDR3 DNA is TGTGCCAGTAGTATAGCTTGGAGGGCAGGGAGCAATCAGCCCCAGCATTTT. V is TRBV19 and J is TRBJ1-5; maybe TRBD1 (5 bases). V was trimmed by 1 base and J by 1 base, leaving 14 bases between them. Germline V lookup: CDR1 LNHDA, CDR2 SQIVND (reference sequence). The CDR3 is 17 amino acids.

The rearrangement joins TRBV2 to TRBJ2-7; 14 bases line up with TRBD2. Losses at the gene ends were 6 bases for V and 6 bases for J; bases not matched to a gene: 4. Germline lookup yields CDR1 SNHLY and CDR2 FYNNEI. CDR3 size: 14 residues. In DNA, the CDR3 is TGTGCCAGCAGCCCGGGACTAGCGGGAGTCGAGCAGTACTTC. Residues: CASSPGLAGVEQYF.

CDR3 protein: CAISESGQTIQPQHF. Written as DNA, the CDR3 is TGTGCCATCAGTGAGTCGGGACAAACTATACAACCCCAGCATTTT. This rearrangement joins TRBV10-3 to TRBJ1-5; possibly TRBD1 for D (6 bases). Trimming took off 0 bases at V and 10 bases at J, with 16 bases between the two ends. The germline gives CDR1 ENHRY, CDR2 SYGVKD. CDR3 length equals 15 residues.

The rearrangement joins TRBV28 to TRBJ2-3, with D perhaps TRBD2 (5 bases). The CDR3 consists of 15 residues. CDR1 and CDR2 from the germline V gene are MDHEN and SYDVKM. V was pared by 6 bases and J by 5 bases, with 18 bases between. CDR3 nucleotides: TGTGCCAGCAGCTCAATTCGTAGGGCGGGAGATACGCAGTATTTT. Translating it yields CASSSIRRAGDTQYF.

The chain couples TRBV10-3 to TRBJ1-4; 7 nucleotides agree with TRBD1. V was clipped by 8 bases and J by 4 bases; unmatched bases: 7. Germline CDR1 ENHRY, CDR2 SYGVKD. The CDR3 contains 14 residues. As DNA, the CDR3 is TGTGCCATCGGAAGACAGGGTGGTAATGAAAAACTGTTTTTT. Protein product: CAIGRQGGNEKLFF.

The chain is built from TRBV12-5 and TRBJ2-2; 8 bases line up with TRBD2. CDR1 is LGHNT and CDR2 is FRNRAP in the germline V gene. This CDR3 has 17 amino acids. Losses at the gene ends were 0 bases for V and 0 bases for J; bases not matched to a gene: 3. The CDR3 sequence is CASGLVRLATNTGELFF. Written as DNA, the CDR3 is TGTGCTAGTGGTTTGGTACGACTAGCGACGAACACCGGGGAGCTGTTTTTT.

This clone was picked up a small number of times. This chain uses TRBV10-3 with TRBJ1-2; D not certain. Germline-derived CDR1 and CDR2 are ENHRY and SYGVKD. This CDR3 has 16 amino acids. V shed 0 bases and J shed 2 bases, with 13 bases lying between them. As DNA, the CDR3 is TGTGCCATCAGTGAGTCGACGGGAGGAGTAAACTATGGCTACACCTTC. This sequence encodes CAISESTGGVNYGYTF.

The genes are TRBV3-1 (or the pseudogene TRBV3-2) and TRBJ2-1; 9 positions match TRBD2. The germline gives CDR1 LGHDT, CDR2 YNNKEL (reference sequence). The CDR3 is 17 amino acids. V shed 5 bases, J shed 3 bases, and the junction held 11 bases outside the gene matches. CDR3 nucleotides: TGTGCCAGCAGCATTCGCCCTACTAGCGGGCTCTACAATGAGCAGTTCTTC. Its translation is CASSIRPTSGLYNEQFF.

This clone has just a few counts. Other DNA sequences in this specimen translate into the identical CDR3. The CDR3 nucleotides are TGTGCCAGCAGGACAGGTTCCTACGAGCAGTACTTC. Its translation is CASRTGSYEQYF. J is TRBJ2-7 and V is TRBV6-5; D may be TRBD1 (6 bases). The CDR3 is 12 residues long. The V end lost 6 bases, the J end lost 1 base, and 7 bases lay between the germline ends. Germline loops: CDR1 MNHEY, CDR2 SVGAGI.

This CDR3 is CASSLAGSSYEQYF. The CDR3 DNA sequence: TGTGCCAGCAGTTTGGCGGGGAGCTCCTACGAGCAGTACTTC. The chain links TRBV27 to TRBJ2-7, with D possibly being TRBD2 (6 bases). V lost 3 bases, J lost 0 bases, and 9 bases lay in between. CDR1 and CDR2 from the germline V gene are MNHEY and SMNVEV (reference sequence). This CDR3 region has 14 residues.

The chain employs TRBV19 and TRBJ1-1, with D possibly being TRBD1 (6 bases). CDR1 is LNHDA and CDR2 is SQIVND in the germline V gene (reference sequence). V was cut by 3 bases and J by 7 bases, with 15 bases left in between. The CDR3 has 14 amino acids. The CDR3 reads CASSIGGGGLEAFF. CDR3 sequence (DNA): TGTGCCAGTAGTATTGGAGGAGGGGGACTTGAAGCTTTCTTT.

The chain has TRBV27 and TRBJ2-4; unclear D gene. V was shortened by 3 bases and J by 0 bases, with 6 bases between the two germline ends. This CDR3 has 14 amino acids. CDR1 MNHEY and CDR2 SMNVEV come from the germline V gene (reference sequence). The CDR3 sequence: CASSFVSAKNIQYF. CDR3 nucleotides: TGTGCCAGCAGTTTTGTATCAGCCAAAAACATTCAGTACTTC.

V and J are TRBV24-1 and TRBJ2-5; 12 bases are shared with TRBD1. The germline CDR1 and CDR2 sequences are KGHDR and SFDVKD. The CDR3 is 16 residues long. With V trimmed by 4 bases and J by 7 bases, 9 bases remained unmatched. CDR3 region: CATSDPGQGARGTQYF. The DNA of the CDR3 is TGTGCCACCAGTGACCCGGGACAGGGGGCAAGGGGGACCCAGTACTTC.